This TCR beta chain stems from a study of blood T cells in healthy people across ages. This clonotype appeared a few times. One junction end disagrees with the germline gene, perhaps due to a read error. Primers used in a second PCR of about 6 to 11 cycles were a sample-barcoded 5' primer and a J-beta primer mix. TCRdb processed the 5' RACE reads anew with MiXCR; each CDR3 protein has one entry. This sample has about 1.5 million distinct CDR3 sequences, with 40% to 45% found just once. The CDR3 sequence is 17 residues long. The TCR originated in a woman aged 18-30 years in good health. V and J are TRBV12-3 or TRBV12-4 and TRBJ2-1; 15 bases are a match to TRBD2. The sample comprised blood. The CDR3 protein is CASSLRTSGGAYNDQFF. CDR3 in DNA: TGTGCCAGCAGTCTAAGGACTAGCGGGGGGGCCTACAATGACCAGTTCTTC.